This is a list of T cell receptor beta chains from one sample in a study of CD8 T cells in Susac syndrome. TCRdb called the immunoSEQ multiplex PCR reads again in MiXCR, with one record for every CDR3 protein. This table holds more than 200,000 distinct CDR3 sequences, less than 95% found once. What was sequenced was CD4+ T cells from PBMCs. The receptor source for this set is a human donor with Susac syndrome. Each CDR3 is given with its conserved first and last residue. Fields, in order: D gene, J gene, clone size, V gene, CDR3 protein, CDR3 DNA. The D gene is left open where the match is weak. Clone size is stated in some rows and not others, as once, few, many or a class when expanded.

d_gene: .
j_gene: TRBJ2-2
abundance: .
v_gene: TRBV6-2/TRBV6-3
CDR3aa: CASRQDSYTGELFF
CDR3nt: TGTGCCAGCAGACAAGACAGCTACACCGGGGAGCTGTTTTTT

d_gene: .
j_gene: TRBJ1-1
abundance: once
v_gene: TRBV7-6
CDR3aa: CASSLAWFSSDKNTEAFF
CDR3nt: TGTGCCAGCAGCTTAGCATGGTTCAGCTCCGACAAGAACACTGAAGCTTTCTTT

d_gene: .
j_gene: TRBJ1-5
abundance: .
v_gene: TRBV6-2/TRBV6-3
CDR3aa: CASSYSAPATNQPQHF
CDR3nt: TGTGCCAGCAGTTACTCCGCCCCGGCCACCAATCAGCCCCAGCATTTT

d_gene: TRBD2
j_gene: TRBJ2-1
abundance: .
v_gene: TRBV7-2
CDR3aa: CASSLGLAGENEQFF
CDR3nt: TGTGCCAGCAGCTTAGGGCTAGCGGGTGAAAATGAGCAGTTCTTC

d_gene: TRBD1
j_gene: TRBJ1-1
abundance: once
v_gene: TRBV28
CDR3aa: CASSPEQGGNTEAFF
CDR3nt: TGTGCCAGCAGCCCCGAACAGGGGGGAAACACTGAAGCTTTCTTT

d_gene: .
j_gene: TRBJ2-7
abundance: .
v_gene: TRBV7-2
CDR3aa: CASSLKEEQYF
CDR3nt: TGTGCCAGCAGCTTAAAGGAAGAGCAGTACTTC

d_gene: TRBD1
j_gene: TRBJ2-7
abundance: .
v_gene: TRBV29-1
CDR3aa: CSVEDRTGGSVYEQYF
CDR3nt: TGCAGCGTTGAAGATAGGACAGGGGGTTCCGTCTACGAGCAGTACTTC

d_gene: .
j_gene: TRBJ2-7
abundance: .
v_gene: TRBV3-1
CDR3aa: CASSQAGRGVRYEQYF
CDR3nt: TGTGCCAGCAGCCAAGCGGGCAGGGGTGTTCGTTACGAGCAGTACTTC

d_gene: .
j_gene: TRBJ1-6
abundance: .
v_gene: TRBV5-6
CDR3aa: CASSPGVSNSPLHF
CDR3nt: TGTGCCAGCAGCCCCGGCGTGAGTAATTCACCCCTCCACTTT

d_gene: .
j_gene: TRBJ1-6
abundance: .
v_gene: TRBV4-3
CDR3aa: CASSHAGGGTGNSPLHF
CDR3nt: TGCGCCAGCAGCCACGCCGGGGGGGGAACGGGGAATTCACCCCTCCACTTT

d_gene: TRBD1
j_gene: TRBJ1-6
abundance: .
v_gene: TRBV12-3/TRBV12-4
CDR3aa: CASTSTGGSYNSPLHF
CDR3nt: TGTGCCAGCACTTCGACAGGGGGCTCCTATAATTCACCCCTCCACTTT

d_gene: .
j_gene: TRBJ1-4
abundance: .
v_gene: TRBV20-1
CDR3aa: CSARAGWAGEKLFF
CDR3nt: TGCAGTGCTAGAGCAGGGTGGGCAGGTGAAAAACTGTTTTTT